These 22 T cell receptor beta chains were all obtained from the same sample, sequenced in a study of Ad26.COV2.S vaccination and SARS-CoV-2 variants. Only in-frame clones appear in the TCRdb table, and some are missing; sequencing was by immunoSEQ multiplex PCR. Of about 400,000 clones in the sample, around nine tenths are singletons; the top ten hold approximately 1.9%. Treatment of the sample: 15 to 20 received Ad26.COV2.S at low or high dose, single or two shots; 5 received placebo; per-sample allocation not given. Sampling was done on day 63 after the first vaccine or placebo injection. This specimen consisted of peripheral blood, obtained in a trial of Ad26.COV2.S vaccine versus placebo. The receptors were sampled from a person between 18 and 60 years old who received the Ad26.COV2.S COVID-19 vaccine or a placebo.

V is TRBV3-1 (or the pseudogene TRBV3-2) and J is TRBJ2-2; D gene uncertain. The V gene lost 2 bases and the J gene lost 3 bases, with 7 bases spanning the gap. This CDR3 contains 14 residues. CDR1 LGHDT and CDR2 YNNKEL come from the germline V gene (reference sequence). DNA for the CDR3: TGTGCCAGCAGCCAAACCGGATACACCGGGGAGCTGTTTTTT. Its protein product is CASSQTGYTGELFF.

The V call is TRBV28, the J call TRBJ2-5, with 7 positions matching TRBD1. Germline CDR1 MDHEN, CDR2 SYDVKM. The length of the CDR3 is 16 residues. V shed 5 bases, J shed 4 bases, and the junction held 13 bases outside the gene matches. CDR3 DNA sequence: TGTGCCAGCAGTCTACAACAGGGGTGGAGACTAGAGACCCAGTACTTC. It translates to CASSLQQGWRLETQYF.

Here the CDR3 reads CASSEPRDRFYEQYF. In nucleotides, the CDR3 is TGTGCCAGCAGCGAACCCCGGGACAGGTTCTACGAGCAGTACTTC. V gene TRBV28 combines with J gene TRBJ2-7; 8 bases line up with TRBD1. The CDR3 consists of 15 residues. V lost 6 bases, J lost 3 bases, and 10 bases stayed unmatched. Germline V gives CDR1 MDHEN, CDR2 SYDVKM.

The CDR3 is CASSYNGVNTGELFF. CDR3 nucleotides: TGTGCCAGCAGTTACAACGGGGTAAACACCGGGGAGCTGTTTTTT. V and J are TRBV6-5 and TRBJ2-2; possible D gene TRBD2, 5 bases. The CDR3 loop spans 15 amino acids. Trimming removed 2 bases from V and 2 bases from J, with 9 bases in between. Looked up from germline, CDR1 is MNHEY and CDR2 is SVGAGI.

The chain carries TRBV19 and TRBJ2-2; D may correspond to TRBD1 or TRBD2 (5 bases each). The V gene's germline CDR1 is LNHDA and CDR2 SQIVND (reference sequence). V dropped 8 bases and J dropped 1 base, with 11 bases sitting between them. This CDR3 region has 14 residues. The CDR3: CASVVRGNTGELFF. The CDR3 DNA reads TGTGCCAGTGTCGTGAGGGGGAACACCGGGGAGCTGTTTTTT.

The chain joins TRBV12-3 or TRBV12-4 to TRBJ2-7; D is uncertain. This CDR3 has 13 amino acids. Trimming left V 4 bases short and J 2 bases short, with 9 bases between. In DNA, the CDR3 is TGTGCCAGCAGTTCATCCTGGGCCTACGAGCAGTACTTC. Translated: CASSSSWAYEQYF.

The chain employs TRBV18 and TRBJ2-1; TRBD1 matches at 7 bases. The CDR3 runs 14 residues. Germline values: CDR1 KGHSH, CDR2 LQKENI. V was pared by 6 bases and J by 7 bases, with 9 bases of the junction left unmatched. CDR3 protein: CASSLGTARNEQFF. CDR3 DNA sequence: TGTGCCAGCTCCCTCGGGACAGCGCGGAATGAGCAGTTCTTC. The variable domain in full, completed from reference TRBV18 and TRBJ2-1, reads NAGVMQNPRHLVRRRGQEARLRCSPMKGHSHVYWYRQLPEEGLKFMVYLQKENIIDESGMPKERFSAEFPKEGPSILRIQQVVRGDSAAYFCASSLGTARNEQFFGPGTRLTVL.

The chain recombines TRBV28 with TRBJ1-2, with D possibly matching TRBD1 (5 bases). Trimming took 5 bases from V and 4 from J, leaving 14 bases between them. Germline loops: CDR1 MDHEN, CDR2 SYDVKM. The CDR3 has 14 amino acids. Here the CDR3 reads CASSTGPEIYGYTF. The CDR3 DNA is TGTGCCAGCAGTACGGGACCGGAAATCTATGGCTACACCTTC.

The V gene is TRBV27, the J gene TRBJ2-7; 8 bases line up with TRBD1. Germline-derived CDR1 and CDR2 are MNHEY and SMNVEV (reference sequence). Trimming took 4 bases from V and 2 from J; bases not matched to a gene: 7. The CDR3 length is 15 residues. The CDR3 nucleotides are TGTGCCAGCAGTTATAGGACAGGGCCCACCTACGAGCAGTACTTC. It encodes CASSYRTGPTYEQYF.

The chain has TRBV9 and TRBJ2-1; tentative D call: TRBD1 (5 bases). This CDR3 spans 14 amino acids. The ends were cut back, 4 bases at V and 1 base at J, with 9 bases in the middle. Germline V lookup: CDR1 SGDLS, CDR2 YYNGEE. The chain's CDR3 is CASSPRTSYNEQFF. CDR3 bases: TGTGCCAGCAGCCCCCGGACATCCTACAATGAGCAGTTCTTC.

V and J are TRBV3-1 (or the pseudogene TRBV3-2) and TRBJ1-2; no clear D. The CDR3 is 13 residues long. CDR1 is LGHDT, CDR2 YNNKEL, per germline (reference sequence). V gave up 0 bases and J gave up 8 bases, with 10 bases separating them. The CDR3 sequence is CASSQDLRSGYTF. The CDR3 DNA reads as TGTGCCAGCAGCCAAGATTTGCGATCGGGCTACACCTTC.

V is TRBV5-5 and J is TRBJ2-1; tentative D call: TRBD2 (7 bases). Germline V gene lookup returns CDR1 SGHKS and CDR2 YYEKEE (reference sequence). The CDR3 consists of 12 residues. V was pared by 4 bases and J by 9 bases, with 11 bases between. The CDR3 DNA follows: TGTGCCAGCAGCCGACGGGGGGCTGAGCAGTTCTTC. It encodes CASSRRGAEQFF.

The chain is built from TRBV18 and TRBJ2-1, with TRBD2 matching over 9 bases. This CDR3 is 16 amino acids long. The V segment lost 3 bases and the J segment 6 bases; nucleotides outside the gene matches: 9. CDR1 is KGHSH and CDR2 is LQKENI in the germline V gene. The CDR3: CASSPLLAGIVNEQFF. The CDR3 DNA reads TGTGCCAGCTCACCGTTACTAGCGGGTATTGTCAATGAGCAGTTCTTC.

The gene calls are TRBV7-2 and TRBJ1-2; no reliable D call. The CDR3 covers 12 residues. V lost 1 base and J 8 bases, leaving 8 bases between the germline ends. CDR1 and CDR2 from the germline V gene are SGHTA and FQGNSA. CDR3 residues: CASSLDVRGYTF. CDR3 nucleotide sequence: TGTGCCAGCAGCTTAGATGTGAGGGGCTACACCTTC.

The CDR3 DNA is TGCGCCAGCAGCCAAGGCCCGACAGGGTCAGGGACTGAAGCTTTCTTT. Translation gives CASSQGPTGSGTEAFF. The rearrangement links TRBV4-1 to TRBJ1-1, with 7 bases that match TRBD1. The CDR3 is 16 amino acids. The germline V gene encodes CDR1 MGHRA and CDR2 YSYEKL. J gave up 5 bases and V 1 base, and 10 bases lay outside the gene matches.

CDR3: CASSFRVAGGTGELFF. CDR3 nucleotides: TGCGCCAGCAGCTTCCGGGTAGCGGGGGGCACCGGGGAGCTGTTTTTT. J is TRBJ2-2 and V is TRBV5-1, with 10 nucleotides matching TRBD2. Germline loops: CDR1 SGHRS, CDR2 YFSETQ. V was pared by 2 bases and J by 4 bases, with 5 bases of the junction left unmatched. The CDR3 contains 16 residues. The full variable domain, with the rest looked up from reference TRBV5-1 and TRBJ2-2, is KAGVTQTPRYLIKTRGQQVTLSCSPISGHRSVSWYQQTPGQGLQFLFEYFSETQRNKGNFPGRFSGRQFSNSRSEMNVSTLELGDSALYLCASSFRVAGGTGELFFGEGSRLTVL.

This chain uses TRBV19 with TRBJ1-1, with 8 bases matching TRBD1. CDR3 length equals 14 residues. J gave up 5 bases and V 4 bases, and 6 bases lay outside the gene matches. Germline CDR1 is LNHDA and CDR2 is SQIVND (reference sequence). CDR3 sequence reads: CASSNRGRGTEAFF. As DNA, the CDR3 is TGTGCCAGTAGTAACAGGGGGAGGGGGACTGAAGCTTTCTTT.

This clone was picked up one time. V gene TRBV7-9 combines with J gene TRBJ2-1; TRBD2 aligns across 7 bases. With 5 bases clipped from V and 3 bases from J, the junction kept 7 bases outside the gene matches. Germline loops: CDR1 SEHNR, CDR2 FQNEAQ (reference sequence). The length of the CDR3 is 15 residues. The CDR3 loop is CASSPSGLRYNEQFF. DNA of the CDR3: TGTGCCAGCAGCCCATCGGGACTACGCTACAATGAGCAGTTCTTC.

In its sample, this clone is medium-sized. The chain has TRBV4-2 and TRBJ2-5; the D gene is possibly TRBD2 (5 bases). From germline, CDR1 is LGHNA and CDR2 YNFKEQ. This CDR3 is 15 amino acids long. V dropped 0 bases and J dropped 5 bases, with 13 bases sitting between them. The CDR3 reads CASSQDRSSGETQYF. As DNA, the CDR3 is TGTGCCAGCAGCCAAGATCGGTCTTCGGGGGAGACCCAGTACTTC.

This chain uses TRBV10-3 with TRBJ1-3, with D uncertain. Trimming removed 2 bases at V and 0 bases at J, with 5 bases between. CDR1 is ENHRY and CDR2 is SYGVKD in the germline V gene. The CDR3 contains 14 residues. The CDR3 DNA is TGTGCCATCAGTGAGGTCGGCTCTGGAAACACCATATATTTT. Translated, it gives CAISEVGSGNTIYF.

The chain uses TRBV11-1 and TRBJ2-5, with D maybe TRBD1 (7 bases). The length of the CDR3 is 16 residues. V was pared by 0 bases and J by 2 bases, with 13 bases between. CDR1 is SGHAT, CDR2 FQDESV, per germline (reference sequence). The CDR3 region has the DNA TGTGCCAGCAGCTTAGCAGGGGGCGCGGGGCAAGAGACCCAGTACTTC. This gives the protein CASSLAGGAGQETQYF.

A single count supports this clone. The gene calls are TRBV2 and TRBJ2-1, with 11 nucleotides matching TRBD2. The germline gives CDR1 SNHLY, CDR2 FYNNEI. This CDR3 is 15 amino acids long. The J segment lost 7 bases and the V segment lost 5 bases, leaving 7 bases of the junction unmatched. CDR3 protein: CASSLLAGVGNEQFF. CDR3 DNA sequence: TGTGCCAGCAGTTTACTAGCGGGAGTTGGGAATGAGCAGTTCTTC.